A selection of T cell receptor beta chains follows, all from one sample in a study of cytotoxic CD8 clonotypes in ibrutinib-treated CLL. Assay: immunoSEQ multiplex PCR; the TCRdb copy retains only in-frame clones and omits some. Counted here are 73,000 or so clones, around 65% occurring once; the ten biggest clones make up approximately 6%. The specimen was PBMCs, collected after 12 months of ibrutinib treatment. Receptors were obtained from a human donor with chronic lymphocytic leukemia. Each CDR3 is given with its conserved first and last residue. The order of the fields is clone size, D gene, J gene, V gene, CDR3 DNA, CDR3 protein. D genes are given only for firm matches. Some rows mark clone size as missing; the rest say once, few, many or name a class of expanded clone.

NA NA TRBJ2-3 TRBV30 TGTGCCTGGAGATCCCGGGATTTGAACACAGATACGCAGTATTTT CAWRSRDLNTDTQYF
NA NA TRBJ2-2 TRBV18 TGTGCCAGCTCACCACCGGGCCGGAGGGGCCCACGCGGGGAGCTGTTTTTT CASSPPGRRGPRGELFF
NA TRBD1 TRBJ2-3 TRBV7-2 TGTGCCAGCAGCTTAAGGGGACAGGGCACAGATACGCAGTATTTT CASSLRGQGTDTQYF
once TRBD2 TRBJ2-1 TRBV9 TGTGCCAGCAGCGTTCTAGCGGGGGGGCCGAATGAGCAGTTCTTC CASSVLAGGPNEQFF
NA TRBD1 TRBJ2-1 TRBV5-5 TGTGCCAGCAGCCGAGGACGGACAGGGGCGAATCCTAGCTCCTACAATGAGCAGTTCTTC CASSRGRTGANPSSYNEQFF
NA NA TRBJ2-7 TRBV30 TGTGCCTGGACCCGGACAGCTAGCTCCTACGAGCAGTACTTC CAWTRTASSYEQYF
NA NA TRBJ1-2 TRBV7-2 TGTGCCAGCAGCTTAGTGGGCGGACTAGCTAACTATGGCTACACCTTC CASSLVGGLANYGYTF
NA NA TRBJ2-1 TRBV30 TGTGCCTGGAGTACGGGTGGCTCCAATGAGCAGTTCTTC CAWSTGGSNEQFF
few NA TRBJ1-1 TRBV7-2 TGTGCCAGCAGCTCCCGGGCGGTGAACACTGAAGCTTTCTTT CASSSRAVNTEAFF
NA NA TRBJ2-3 TRBV27 TGTGCCAGCACCGGGACACCGCAACCCCATACGCAGTATTTT CASTGTPQPHTQYF
NA NA TRBJ2-1 TRBV19 TGTGCCAGTACCCCACCGGGACACTTCGATGAGCAGTTCTTC CASTPPGHFDEQFF
NA TRBD2 TRBJ2-7 TRBV7-3 TGTGCCAGCAGCTTAAATAGCGGGGGAACCTACGAGCAGTACTTC CASSLNSGGTYEQYF
few NA TRBJ1-1 TRBV9 TGTGCCAGCAGCGCAAGCATGAACACTGAAGCTTTCTTT CASSASMNTEAFF
NA TRBD2 TRBJ2-1 TRBV7-9 TGTGCCAGCAGCTTCGCCCCTACTAGCGGGGAGCAGTTCTTC CASSFAPTSGEQFF
few TRBD1 TRBJ1-5 TRBV7-6 TGTGCCAGCAGCTTAGCCCCGGGACAGGGGGGCCTAGGTCAGCCCCAGCATTTT CASSLAPGQGGLGQPQHF
NA NA TRBJ2-5 TRBV7-2 TGTGCCAGCAGCTTAAGGGGGGGCGAAGAGACCCAGTACTTC CASSLRGGEETQYF
NA NA TRBJ2-1 TRBV4-1 TGCGCCAGCAGCCAAGGTTCATTGGTTGAGCAGTTCTTC CASSQGSLVEQFF
NA TRBD1 TRBJ1-2 TRBV15 TGTGCCACCAGCAGAACAGGGGTGCGGGGCTACACCTTC CATSRTGVRGYTF
few NA TRBJ1-5 TRBV6-1 TGTGCCAGCAGTGGAGGACAGACGGGCAATCAGCCCCAGCATTTT CASSGGQTGNQPQHF
NA NA TRBJ2-7 TRBV6-5 TGTGCCAGCAGTTACTCGAGAGGGGGTACCTACGAGCAGTACTTC CASSYSRGGTYEQYF
NA TRBD2 TRBJ2-5 TRBV27 TGTGCCAGCAAGACTAGCTACCAAGAGACCCAGTACTTC CASKTSYQETQYF
once NA TRBJ1-5 TRBV18 TGTGCCAGCTCACCAAGACAGAGAAGCAATCAGCCCCAGCATTTT CASSPRQRSNQPQHF
NA NA TRBJ2-3 TRBV28 TGTGCCAGCACCCCAGAGGGCAAGGGCACAGATACGCAGTATTTT CASTPEGKGTDTQYF
NA NA TRBJ2-3 TRBV28 TGTGCCAGCAGTTCCCTCCCTGTTGGGACTAGCACAGATACGCAGTATTTT CASSSLPVGTSTDTQYF
few NA TRBJ1-5 TRBV7-3 TGTGCCAGCAGCTTCGGGCAGGGCCGCAATCAGCCCCAGCATTTT CASSFGQGRNQPQHF
NA NA TRBJ2-7 TRBV30 TGTGCCTGGAGGCCGGGGACAAAGCTTTACGAGCAGTACTTC CAWRPGTKLYEQYF
NA NA TRBJ1-1 TRBV30 TGTGCCTGGACCCCTGGGAACACTGAAGCTTTCTTT CAWTPGNTEAFF
NA TRBD1 TRBJ1-5 TRBV6-1 TGTGCCAGCAGTGAAGCAGGGACAGGGGGCCGGGGTTGGCCCCAGCATTTT CASSEAGTGGRGWPQHF
NA NA TRBJ1-2 TRBV28 TGTGCCAGCAGTTCCTTCCTAATAGGGGACGGCTATGGCTACACCTTC CASSSFLIGDGYGYTF
once TRBD1 TRBJ2-3 TRBV10-3 TGTGCCACGACGGGGACAGGGGGGACAGATACGCAGTATTTT CATTGTGGTDTQYF
NA NA TRBJ2-7 TRBV4-1 TGCGCCAGCAGCCAAGCAGGGAATGGTGGTGGAGAGCAGTACTTC CASSQAGNGGGEQYF
once NA TRBJ1-2 TRBV30 TGTGCCTGGAGTGCGGAAGGGGGATTCTACTATGGCTACACCTTC CAWSAEGGFYYGYTF
few NA TRBJ1-2 TRBV30 TGTGCCTGGAGCGCGTCCGAAGATTATGGCTACACCTTC CAWSASEDYGYTF
NA NA TRBJ1-4 TRBV9 TGTGCCAGCAGCCCCCTCGGAGCCACTAATGAAAAACTGTTTTTT CASSPLGATNEKLFF